The clone carrying this T cell receptor beta chain was counted a few times. Its antigen remains unidentified. Two oligonucleotides, mixed equimolar, formed the beta constant-region primer covering TRBC1 and TRBC2. Ligated cDNA was amplified by four rounds of PCR with nested alpha and beta constant-region primers and SP2. TCRdb reanalysed the UMI-ligation and nested PCR reads using MiXCR and keeps one entry per CDR3 protein. Of roughly 98,000 distinct CDR3 sequences detected, around 7% appear once; the ten largest clones hold 1.5% to 2%. The data stem from a study of naive and memory T cell subsets. General study points: No ground truth validated the naive and memory repertoire findings.

This CDR3 contains 13 residues. Trimming removed 5 bases from V and 3 bases from J, with 8 bases in between. CDR1 and CDR2 from the germline V gene are SGHTA and FQGNSA. The V gene is TRBV7-2, the J gene TRBJ1-5; D gene uncertain. The clonotype originates from a human donor in good health. The material sequenced was central memory CD4+ T cells from blood. The chain's CDR3 is CASSRTLNQPQHF. The DNA for the CDR3 is TGTGCCAGCAGCCGCACCCTCAATCAGCCCCAGCATTTT. The full variable domain, in which reference TRBV7-2 and TRBJ1-5 provide the parts outside the CDR3, is GAGVSQSPSNKVTEKGKDVELRCDPISGHTALYWYRQSLGQGLEFLIYFQGNSAPDKSGLPSDRFSAERTGGSVSTLTIQRTQQEDSAVYLCASSRTLNQPQHFGDGTRLSIL.